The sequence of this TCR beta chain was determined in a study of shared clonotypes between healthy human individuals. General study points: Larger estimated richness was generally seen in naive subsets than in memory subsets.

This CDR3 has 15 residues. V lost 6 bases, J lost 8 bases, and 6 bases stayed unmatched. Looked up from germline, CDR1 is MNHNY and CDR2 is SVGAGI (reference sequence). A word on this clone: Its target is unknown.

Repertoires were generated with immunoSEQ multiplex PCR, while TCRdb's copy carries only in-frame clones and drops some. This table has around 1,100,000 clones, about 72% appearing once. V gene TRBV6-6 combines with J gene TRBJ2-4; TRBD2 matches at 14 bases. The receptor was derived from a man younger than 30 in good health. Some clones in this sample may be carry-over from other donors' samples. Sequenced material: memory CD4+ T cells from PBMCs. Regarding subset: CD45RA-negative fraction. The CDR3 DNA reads TGTGCCAGCAGGCCGGGACTAGCGGGAGTAGACATTCAGTACTTC. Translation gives CASRPGLAGVDIQYF.